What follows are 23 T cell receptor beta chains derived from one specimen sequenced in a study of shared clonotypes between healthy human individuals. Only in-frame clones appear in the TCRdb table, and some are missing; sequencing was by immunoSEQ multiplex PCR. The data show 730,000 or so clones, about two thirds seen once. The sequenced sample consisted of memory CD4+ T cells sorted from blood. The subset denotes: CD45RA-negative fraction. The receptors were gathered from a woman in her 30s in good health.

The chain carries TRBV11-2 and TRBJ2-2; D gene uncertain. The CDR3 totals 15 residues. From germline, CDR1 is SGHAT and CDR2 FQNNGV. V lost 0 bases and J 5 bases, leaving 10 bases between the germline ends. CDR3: CASSLDLSGTGELFF. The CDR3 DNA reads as TGTGCCAGCAGCTTAGATCTTAGTGGGACCGGGGAGCTGTTTTTT.

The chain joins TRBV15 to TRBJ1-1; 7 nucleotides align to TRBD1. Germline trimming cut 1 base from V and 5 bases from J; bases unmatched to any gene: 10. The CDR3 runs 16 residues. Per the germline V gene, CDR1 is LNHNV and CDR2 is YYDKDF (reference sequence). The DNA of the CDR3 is TGTGCCACCAGCAGAGGGCCGACAGGGAGGTTTACTGAAGCTTTCTTT. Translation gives CATSRGPTGRFTEAFF.

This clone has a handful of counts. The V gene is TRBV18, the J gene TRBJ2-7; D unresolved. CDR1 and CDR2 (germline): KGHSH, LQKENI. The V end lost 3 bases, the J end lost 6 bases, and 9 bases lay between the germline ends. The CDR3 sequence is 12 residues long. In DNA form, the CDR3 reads TGTGCCAGCTCACCCACGAATACCGAGCAGTACTTC. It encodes CASSPTNTEQYF.

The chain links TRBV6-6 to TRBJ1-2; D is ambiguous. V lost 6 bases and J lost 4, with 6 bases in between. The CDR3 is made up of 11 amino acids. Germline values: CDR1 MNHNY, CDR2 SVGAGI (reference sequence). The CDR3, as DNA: TGTGCCAGCAGCCAACTCTATGGCTACACCTTC. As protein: CASSQLYGYTF.

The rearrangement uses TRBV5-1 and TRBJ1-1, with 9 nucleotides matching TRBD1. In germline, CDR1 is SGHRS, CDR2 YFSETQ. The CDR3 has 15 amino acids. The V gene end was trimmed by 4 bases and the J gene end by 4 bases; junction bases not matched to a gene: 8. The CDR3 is CASSPGTGMTTEAFF. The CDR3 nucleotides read TGCGCCAGCAGCCCCGGGACAGGGATGACCACTGAAGCTTTCTTT.

The DNA for the CDR3 is TGTGCCAGCAGGAGAAGGGCACCCAATCAGCCCCAGCATTTT. As protein: CASRRRAPNQPQHF. The V gene is TRBV28, the J gene TRBJ1-5; D remains unclear. V lost 6 bases to trimming and J lost 3 bases, with 12 bases between them. The germline CDR1 and CDR2 sequences are MDHEN and SYDVKM. The CDR3 has 14 residues.

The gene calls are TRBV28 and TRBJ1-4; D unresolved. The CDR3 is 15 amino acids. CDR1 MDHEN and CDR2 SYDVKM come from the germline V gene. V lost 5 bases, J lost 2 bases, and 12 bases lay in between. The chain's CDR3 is CASSGVGSTNEKLFF. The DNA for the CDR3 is TGTGCCAGCAGTGGGGTGGGGAGCACTAATGAAAAACTGTTTTTT.

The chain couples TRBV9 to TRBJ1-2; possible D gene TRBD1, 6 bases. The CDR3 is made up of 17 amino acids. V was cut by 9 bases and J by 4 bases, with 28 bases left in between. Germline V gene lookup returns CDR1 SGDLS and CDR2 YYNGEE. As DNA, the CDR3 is TGTGCCAAACGAAGCCGGGACACCTCCCGAATTGGCTATGGCTACACCTTC. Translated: CAKRSRDTSRIGYGYTF.

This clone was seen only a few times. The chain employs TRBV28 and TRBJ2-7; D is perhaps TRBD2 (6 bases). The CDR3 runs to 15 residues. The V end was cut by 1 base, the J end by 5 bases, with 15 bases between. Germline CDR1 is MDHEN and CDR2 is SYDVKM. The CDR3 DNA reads TGTGCCAGCAGTTTATCTCGACTAGGGCACGACGAGCAGTACTTC. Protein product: CASSLSRLGHDEQYF.

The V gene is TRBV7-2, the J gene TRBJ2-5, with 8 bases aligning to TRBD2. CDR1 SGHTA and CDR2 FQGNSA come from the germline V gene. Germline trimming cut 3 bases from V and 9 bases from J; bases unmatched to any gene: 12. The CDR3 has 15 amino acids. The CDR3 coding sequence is TGTGCCAGCAGCTTGTTAGCGGGAAGAGAGTGGGCCCAGTACTTC. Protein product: CASSLLAGREWAQYF. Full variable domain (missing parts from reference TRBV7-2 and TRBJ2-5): GAGVSQSPSNKVTEKGKDVELRCDPISGHTALYWYRQSLGQGLEFLIYFQGNSAPDKSGLPSDRFSAERTGGSVSTLTIQRTQQEDSAVYLCASSLLAGREWAQYFGPGTRLLVL.

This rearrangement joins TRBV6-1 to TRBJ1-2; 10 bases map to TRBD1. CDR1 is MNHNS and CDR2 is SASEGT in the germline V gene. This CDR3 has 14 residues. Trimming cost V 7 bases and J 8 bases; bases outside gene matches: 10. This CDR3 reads CASITPGQGSGYTF. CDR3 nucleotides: TGTGCCAGCATTACGCCGGGACAGGGGTCCGGCTACACCTTC.

The CDR3 here is CASSEPGPKVGEQYF. For the CDR3, the DNA is TGTGCCAGCAGTGAGCCGGGTCCTAAGGTGGGCGAGCAGTACTTC. The chain links TRBV28 to TRBJ2-7; D not resolved. In germline, CDR1 is MDHEN, CDR2 SYDVKM. There are 15 residues in the CDR3. The germline V and J ends were trimmed by 5 bases and 6 bases, with 20 bases remaining between them.

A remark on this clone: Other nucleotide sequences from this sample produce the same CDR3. The CDR3 spells CASSQGLGTDTQYF. The CDR3 DNA reads as TGCGCCAGCAGCCAAGGATTAGGCACAGATACGCAGTATTTT. The chain is built from TRBV4-1 and TRBJ2-3; no reliable D call. The germline V gene encodes CDR1 MGHRA and CDR2 YSYEKL. Deletions cut 1 base from V and 1 base from J, with 6 bases between. CDR3 size: 14 residues.

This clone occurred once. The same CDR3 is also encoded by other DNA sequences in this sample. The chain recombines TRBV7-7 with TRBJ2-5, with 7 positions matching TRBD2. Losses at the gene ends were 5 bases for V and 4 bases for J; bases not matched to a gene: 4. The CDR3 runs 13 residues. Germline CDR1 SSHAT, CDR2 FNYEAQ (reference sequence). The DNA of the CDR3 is TGTGCCAGCAGCCGGGACTACGGAGAGACCCAGTACTTC. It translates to CASSRDYGETQYF.

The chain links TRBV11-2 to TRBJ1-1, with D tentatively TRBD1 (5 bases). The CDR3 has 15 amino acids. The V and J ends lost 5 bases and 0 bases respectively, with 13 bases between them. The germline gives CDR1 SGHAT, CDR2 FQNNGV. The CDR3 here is CASSPRQLMNTEAFF. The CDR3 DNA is TGTGCCAGCAGCCCCCGACAGTTGATGAACACTGAAGCTTTCTTT.

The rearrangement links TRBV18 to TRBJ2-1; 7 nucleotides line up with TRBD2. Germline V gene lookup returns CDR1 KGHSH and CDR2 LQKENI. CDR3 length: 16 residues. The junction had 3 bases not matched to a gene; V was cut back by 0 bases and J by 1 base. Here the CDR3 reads CASSPPGGSSYNEQFF. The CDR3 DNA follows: TGTGCCAGCTCACCACCAGGCGGGAGTTCCTACAATGAGCAGTTCTTC.

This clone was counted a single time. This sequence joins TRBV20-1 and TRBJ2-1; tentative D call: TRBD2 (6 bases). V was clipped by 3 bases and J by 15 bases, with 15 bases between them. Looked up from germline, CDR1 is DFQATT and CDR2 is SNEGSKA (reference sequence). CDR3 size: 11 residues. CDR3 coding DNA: TGCAGTGCTAGCACGACTAGATTTTTGTTCTTC. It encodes CSASTTRFLFF.

This CDR3 reads CASNLAGKAQYF. CDR3 nucleotides: TGTGCCAGCAACTTGGCGGGCAAGGCGCAGTATTTT. The chain joins TRBV28 to TRBJ2-3; a possible D gene is TRBD2 (5 bases). The CDR3 consists of 12 residues. The germline V gene encodes CDR1 MDHEN and CDR2 SYDVKM. Trimming shortened V by 7 bases and J by 10 bases, and 15 bases separated the two germline ends.

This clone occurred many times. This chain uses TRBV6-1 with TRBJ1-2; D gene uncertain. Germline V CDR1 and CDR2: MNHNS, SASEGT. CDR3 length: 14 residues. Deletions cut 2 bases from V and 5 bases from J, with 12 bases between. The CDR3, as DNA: TGTGCCAGCAGTGAAACCCGGGATGGGTATGGCTACACCTTC. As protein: CASSETRDGYGYTF.

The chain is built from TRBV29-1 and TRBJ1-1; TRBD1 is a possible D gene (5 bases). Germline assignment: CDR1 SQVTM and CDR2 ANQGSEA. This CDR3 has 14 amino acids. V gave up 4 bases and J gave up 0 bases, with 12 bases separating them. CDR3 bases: TGCAGCGTTGCACAGGACGGGATGAACACTGAAGCTTTCTTT. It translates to CSVAQDGMNTEAFF.

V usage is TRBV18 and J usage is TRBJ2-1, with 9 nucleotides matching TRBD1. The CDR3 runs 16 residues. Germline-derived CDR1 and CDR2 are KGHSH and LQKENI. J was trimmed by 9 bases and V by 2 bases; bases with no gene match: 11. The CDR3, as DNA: TGTGCCAGCTCACCAGATCCGGGACAGGGAAGGGTTGAGCAGTTCTTC. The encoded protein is CASSPDPGQGRVEQFF.

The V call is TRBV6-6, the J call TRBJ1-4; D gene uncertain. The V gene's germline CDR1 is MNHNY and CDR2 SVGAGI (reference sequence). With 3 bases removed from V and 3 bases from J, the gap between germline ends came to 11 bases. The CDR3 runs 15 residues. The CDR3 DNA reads TGTGCCAGCAGTTATGAGGAGCCTCCTAATGAAAAACTGTTTTTT. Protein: CASSYEEPPNEKLFF.

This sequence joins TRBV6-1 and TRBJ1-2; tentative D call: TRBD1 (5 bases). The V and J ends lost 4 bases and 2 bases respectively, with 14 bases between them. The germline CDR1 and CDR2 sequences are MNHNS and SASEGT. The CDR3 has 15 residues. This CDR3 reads CASSGGKEGNYGYTF. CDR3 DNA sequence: TGTGCCAGCAGTGGGGGGAAGGAGGGAAACTATGGCTACACCTTC.